The entry that follows covers one T cell receptor (beta chain) sequence. Which antigen it targets is not known. There are no base qualities to consult, and no much larger clone falls within one base. The sample comes from a study of blood T cells in healthy people across ages (dated by TCRdb to the mid-2010s). Context from the whole study: In model experiments, template switching captured about one uniquely barcoded TCR beta cDNA molecule for every two T cells. Age-related changes in TCR beta repertoire diversity were measured in the study by deep sequencing normalized with unique cDNA molecular identifiers. The donors were split into four age groups: young (average 16 years), middle-aged (around 37), aged (62) and long-lived (roughly 86). To avoid experimental bias, donors of different ages were randomly spread across the sequencing lanes. For two donors (one aged 18 to 30 and one aged 80 or older), the study analyzed two additional independent replicas of 1 million unique cDNA reads from the same blood draw. Results and caveats for the whole study, not just this receptor: Estimates of total diversity based on one million sequenced T cells were considered lower bounds and underestimates. Bulk unsorted PBMC profiling prevented conclusive comparison of naive and antigen-experienced compartments. Compared with the aged group, the long-lived group had more naive CD4+ T cells, fewer expanded clones and increased TCR diversity, a pattern suggesting age selection. Donor CMV infection status was unknown, potentially confounding age-related changes in expanded clonotypes. A strong correlation was found between observed TCR beta diversity and the percentage of naive T cells measured by flow cytometry. As age increased, observed TCR beta diversity per million T cells dropped in a roughly linear way, and a significant reduction was already evident by age about 40.

Libraries came from 5' RACE. Sequencing instrument: Illumina HiSeq 2500. The second PCR ran for roughly 7 to 12 cycles and used a J-beta primer mix along with a sample-barcoded 5' primer. A template-switch 5' adaptor carrying 12 random nucleotides introduced a unique molecular identifier onto each TCR beta cDNA molecule. At least 3 million CDR3-containing paired-end reads were obtained from each sample. First-strand cDNA was synthesized from all RNA with the Mint cDNA synthesis kit, primed by a TRBC-specific oligonucleotide. After uracil-DNA glycosylase treatment, a first 18-cycle PCR used universal primers M1SS and BC2_uni_R on all cDNA. The paper's data handling went like this. For normalization, 1 million high-quality reads were randomly selected from each sample, with every read carrying a distinct molecular identifier. Instead of being binned into consensus sequences, reads with shared molecular identifiers were discarded. MiTCR, run with a Q25 quality threshold and the strictest error-elimination algorithm, handled CDR3 identification, clonotype clustering and error correction. A nonparametric unseen species model using Euler transformation provided a lower-bound estimate of total TCR beta diversity. TCRdb trimmed public reads at Q25 via fastp, called clones via MiXCR and kept in-frame beta chains. One record per CDR3 amino acid sequence lists the most common genes and DNA. The V and J calls were not made by the authors but by TCRdb's processing. Across this sample there are about 640,000 distinct CDR3 sequences, with around 54% seen only once. Around 37% of the sample is held by the ten biggest clonotypes.

Donors were approximately 42 systemically healthy Caucasian individuals from Russia aged about 6 to 100 years. Ten milliliters of peripheral blood were drawn from each donor into EDTA-treated Vacutainer tubes. Ficoll-Paque density-gradient centrifugation was used to isolate PBMCs, with at least 6.5 million obtained per sample. Total RNA, at least 6 micrograms per sample, was extracted from PBMCs with Trizol reagent. The percentages of naive CD45RAhigh/CD27high T cells were determined by flow cytometry on a PBMC aliquot from every donor. The CDR3 spans 17 residues, from the cysteine through the phenylalanine. The read is trimmed to its CDR3 DNA, 51 bases read in frame from base 1. The germline V gene encodes CDR1 MNHGY and CDR2 SAAAGT. V is clipped by 0 bases and J by 7 bases, and the sequence between their germline boundaries is 18 bases long.

The rearrangement combines TRBV6-8 with TRBJ2-2; the D call is possibly TRBD1 or TRBD2, each sharing 5 bases. This receptor was identified in a man aged 55-75 years in good health. The sequenced sample was blood. The CDR3 region reads CASSYSREIKDIGELFF. The sequenced DNA is TGTGCCAGCAGTTACTCGAGGGAGATAAAGGACATCGGGGAGCTGTTTTTT.